These T cell receptor beta chains were read from a single sample in a study of regulatory and conventional T cells in RAG deficiency. Measured with immunoSEQ multiplex PCR; TCRdb has only the in-frame clones, and not every one. The table records 25,000 to 35,000 clones, 90% to 95% of them present only once. This same sample was also taken into another study, of regulatory T cells.

The source material was CD25- CD4+ T cells sorted from blood. These receptors were obtained from a human donor in good health. CDR3s include the opening cysteine and the closing phenylalanine or tryptophan. Fields, in order: J gene, V gene, clone size, D gene, CDR3 DNA, CDR3 protein. D genes are given only for firm matches. Clone size is not always given. Where it is, it says once, few, many or a class for expanded clones.

J gene: TRBJ1-2; V gene: TRBV7-9; clone size: .; D gene: .; CDR3 DNA: TGTGCCAGCAGCTTATCAGGGAATAGGATTAACTATGGCTACACCTTC; CDR3 protein: CASSLSGNRINYGYTF
J gene: TRBJ1-2; V gene: TRBV5-1; clone size: .; D gene: .; CDR3 DNA: TGCGCCAGCAGCATCGGACACCCTAGAGTCTATGGCTACACCTTC; CDR3 protein: CASSIGHPRVYGYTF
J gene: TRBJ1-5; V gene: TRBV19; clone size: .; D gene: .; CDR3 DNA: TGTGCCAGTAGTATAGGCGGCTATTCCCAGCATTTT; CDR3 protein: CASSIGGYSQHF
J gene: TRBJ1-1; V gene: TRBV14; clone size: .; D gene: .; CDR3 DNA: TGTGCCAGCAGCCCGGGTGTGAGGGGGATGAACACTGAAGCTTTCTTT; CDR3 protein: CASSPGVRGMNTEAFF
J gene: TRBJ1-5; V gene: TRBV9; clone size: .; D gene: TRBD1; CDR3 DNA: TGTGCCAGCAGCAAGACAGGGGGCCAATATAGCAATCAGCCCCAGCATTTT; CDR3 protein: CASSKTGGQYSNQPQHF
J gene: TRBJ2-4; V gene: TRBV27; clone size: .; D gene: TRBD1; CDR3 DNA: TGTGCCAGCAGTTTAAGGGGGCAAGTCAAAAACATTCAGTACTTC; CDR3 protein: CASSLRGQVKNIQYF
J gene: TRBJ2-7; V gene: TRBV11-2; clone size: .; D gene: .; CDR3 DNA: TGTGCCAGCAGCTTCCCAGGGGCGTCGTACGAGCAGTACTTC; CDR3 protein: CASSFPGASYEQYF
J gene: TRBJ2-5; V gene: TRBV12-5; clone size: .; D gene: TRBD1; CDR3 DNA: TGTGCTAGTGGTTTCGACAGGGGTTGGCAAGAGACCCAGTACTTC; CDR3 protein: CASGFDRGWQETQYF
J gene: TRBJ2-5; V gene: TRBV19; clone size: .; D gene: .; CDR3 DNA: TGTGCCAGCTCAGGGCTGGGAGAGACCCAGTACTTC; CDR3 protein: CASSGLGETQYF
J gene: TRBJ2-5; V gene: TRBV4-2; clone size: .; D gene: TRBD1; CDR3 DNA: TGTGCCAGCAGCCAAGGAGGGACAGGGGAAGAGACCCAGTACTTC; CDR3 protein: CASSQGGTGEETQYF
J gene: TRBJ1-5; V gene: TRBV4-1; clone size: once; D gene: .; CDR3 DNA: TGCGCCAGCAGCCAAGATAAGGGGGTCTTCAATCAGCCCCAGCATTTT; CDR3 protein: CASSQDKGVFNQPQHF
J gene: TRBJ2-4; V gene: TRBV6-1; clone size: once; D gene: TRBD2; CDR3 DNA: TGTGCCAGCGGTGCTAGCGGGGGGGATAGGTACTTC; CDR3 protein: CASGASGGDRYF
J gene: TRBJ1-2; V gene: TRBV11-2; clone size: .; D gene: .; CDR3 DNA: TGTGCCAGCAGCTTAGCCTTCGGTGGCTACACCTTC; CDR3 protein: CASSLAFGGYTF
J gene: TRBJ2-5; V gene: TRBV7-2; clone size: .; D gene: TRBD2; CDR3 DNA: TGTGCCAGCAGCTCCCCTTCCGCGGGGGGTTCCCAAGAGACCCAGTACTTC; CDR3 protein: CASSSPSAGGSQETQYF
J gene: TRBJ1-2; V gene: TRBV9; clone size: once; D gene: TRBD1; CDR3 DNA: TGTGCCAGCAGCGCCGTCCCGGGACAGGCCGGCTACACCTTC; CDR3 protein: CASSAVPGQAGYTF
J gene: TRBJ2-5; V gene: TRBV9; clone size: .; D gene: TRBD2; CDR3 DNA: TGTGCCAGCAGCGTACCACGGGGGGGTCTGGAGACCCAGTACTTC; CDR3 protein: CASSVPRGGLETQYF
J gene: TRBJ1-5; V gene: TRBV28; clone size: once; D gene: TRBD1; CDR3 DNA: TGTGCCACCCACGACAGGGGGCGAGGTCAGCCCCAGCATTTT; CDR3 protein: CATHDRGRGQPQHF
J gene: TRBJ1-4; V gene: TRBV7-9; clone size: .; D gene: TRBD1; CDR3 DNA: TGTGCCAGCAGCCCCTCGGGACAGGGTGGGGAAAAACTGTTTTTT; CDR3 protein: CASSPSGQGGEKLFF
J gene: TRBJ1-3; V gene: TRBV6-5; clone size: .; D gene: .; CDR3 DNA: TGTGCCAGCTGGGGACTTACGAGCTCTGGAAACACCATATATTTT; CDR3 protein: CASWGLTSSGNTIYF
J gene: TRBJ2-3; V gene: TRBV11-2; clone size: .; D gene: TRBD1; CDR3 DNA: TGTGCCAGCAGCTCGGGACAGGGAGGGGGTTATAGCACAGATACGCAGTATTTT; CDR3 protein: CASSSGQGGGYSTDTQYF
J gene: TRBJ2-5; V gene: TRBV5-4; clone size: .; D gene: .; CDR3 DNA: TGTGCCAGCAGCTTGCCGGGGACACAAGAGACCCAGTACTTC; CDR3 protein: CASSLPGTQETQYF
J gene: TRBJ1-2; V gene: TRBV7-9; clone size: .; D gene: TRBD1; CDR3 DNA: TGTGCCAGCAGCTGGCCGGGACAGGGCTATGGCTACACCTTC; CDR3 protein: CASSWPGQGYGYTF
J gene: TRBJ2-2; V gene: TRBV19; clone size: .; D gene: TRBD1; CDR3 DNA: TGTGCCAGTCTACAGGGGGCGGGCACCGGGGAGCTGTTTTTT; CDR3 protein: CASLQGAGTGELFF
J gene: TRBJ1-5; V gene: TRBV2; clone size: once; D gene: TRBD1; CDR3 DNA: TGTGCCAGCAGTGAAGAGGAGACAGGGGGTCGGCAGCCCCAGCATTTT; CDR3 protein: CASSEEETGGRQPQHF
J gene: TRBJ1-1; V gene: TRBV15; clone size: .; D gene: TRBD1; CDR3 DNA: TGTGCCACCAGATTAGACAGGGCCTCTGAAGCTTTCTTT; CDR3 protein: CATRLDRASEAFF
J gene: TRBJ2-7; V gene: TRBV5-1; clone size: .; D gene: TRBD1; CDR3 DNA: TGCGCCAGCAGCCAGGCCCTGACAGGGGGAAGCTACGAGCAGTACTTC; CDR3 protein: CASSQALTGGSYEQYF
J gene: TRBJ2-5; V gene: TRBV4-2; clone size: .; D gene: TRBD2; CDR3 DNA: TGTGCCAGCAGCCAAGTATCTAGCGGGCGCCAAGAGACCCAGTACTTC; CDR3 protein: CASSQVSSGRQETQYF
J gene: TRBJ2-5; V gene: TRBV27; clone size: .; D gene: .; CDR3 DNA: TGTGCCAGCAGTTTAAGGCAGGTGGGCCAAGAGACCCAGTACTTC; CDR3 protein: CASSLRQVGQETQYF
J gene: TRBJ2-7; V gene: TRBV5-1; clone size: .; D gene: .; CDR3 DNA: TGCGCCAGCAGCTCCCGAGAGACCGGGATTGGGGAGCAGTACTTC; CDR3 protein: CASSSRETGIGEQYF
J gene: TRBJ2-2; V gene: TRBV5-1; clone size: .; D gene: .; CDR3 DNA: TGCGCCAGCAGCCGCCCCCTAGGGGAAACCGGGGAGCTGTTTTTT; CDR3 protein: CASSRPLGETGELFF
J gene: TRBJ1-2; V gene: TRBV7-2; clone size: .; D gene: TRBD1; CDR3 DNA: TGTGCCAGCAGCTTTGGGACAGGGGAAGCCTATGGCTACACCTTC; CDR3 protein: CASSFGTGEAYGYTF
J gene: TRBJ1-1; V gene: TRBV5-1; clone size: .; D gene: TRBD1; CDR3 DNA: TGCGCCAGCAGTCCCGCGACAGGGGGAATGAACACTGAAGCTTTCTTT; CDR3 protein: CASSPATGGMNTEAFF
J gene: TRBJ1-5; V gene: TRBV2; clone size: .; D gene: TRBD1; CDR3 DNA: TGTGCCAGCAGTGAAAGACAGGGCCGAAGCAATCAGCCCCAGCATTTT; CDR3 protein: CASSERQGRSNQPQHF
J gene: TRBJ1-4; V gene: TRBV5-4; clone size: .; D gene: TRBD1; CDR3 DNA: TGTGCCAGCAGCTCGGGGACAGGGGGGGGAACTAATGAAAAACTGTTTTTT; CDR3 protein: CASSSGTGGGTNEKLFF
J gene: TRBJ1-5; V gene: TRBV27; clone size: .; D gene: .; CDR3 DNA: TGTGCCAGCAGTTTCCCCGATCAGCCCCAGCATTTT; CDR3 protein: CASSFPDQPQHF
J gene: TRBJ1-3; V gene: TRBV7-9; clone size: .; D gene: .; CDR3 DNA: TGTGCCAGCAGCTCCCGACAGGATCCCATCTCTGGAAACACCATATATTTT; CDR3 protein: CASSSRQDPISGNTIYF
J gene: TRBJ1-3; V gene: TRBV5-6; clone size: .; D gene: .; CDR3 DNA: TGTGCCAGCAGTTCTGACAGTCTCTCTGGAAACACCATATATTTT; CDR3 protein: CASSSDSLSGNTIYF
J gene: TRBJ2-1; V gene: TRBV7-2; clone size: .; D gene: .; CDR3 DNA: TGTGCCAGCAGCTTAGGGGGGGGCAGGGTGTACTACAATGAGCAGTTCTTC; CDR3 protein: CASSLGGGRVYYNEQFF
J gene: TRBJ1-1; V gene: TRBV11-1; clone size: .; D gene: TRBD1; CDR3 DNA: TGTGCCAGCAGCTTTTTCGGGACAGGGGGGACTGAAGCTTTCTTT; CDR3 protein: CASSFFGTGGTEAFF
J gene: TRBJ2-1; V gene: TRBV5-1; clone size: .; D gene: TRBD2; CDR3 DNA: TGCGCCAGCAGCTTCCGACCACTGACTAGCGGGGCCGGGTATGAGCAGTTCTTC; CDR3 protein: CASSFRPLTSGAGYEQFF
J gene: TRBJ1-4; V gene: TRBV6-1; clone size: .; D gene: TRBD1; CDR3 DNA: TGTGCCAGCACTTTGAACAGGGGTGAAAAACTGTTTTTT; CDR3 protein: CASTLNRGEKLFF
J gene: TRBJ2-7; V gene: TRBV6-5; clone size: .; D gene: TRBD1; CDR3 DNA: TGTGCCAGCAGCTCCCGGGACAGGGGGATCCACGAGCAGTACTTC; CDR3 protein: CASSSRDRGIHEQYF
J gene: TRBJ2-1; V gene: TRBV6-5; clone size: .; D gene: .; CDR3 DNA: TGTGCCAGCAGCCCAACAGGAGTTTACTACAATGAGCAGTTCTTC; CDR3 protein: CASSPTGVYYNEQFF
J gene: TRBJ2-5; V gene: TRBV2; clone size: .; D gene: TRBD1; CDR3 DNA: TGTGCCAGCAGTGGAAGGGGACAGGGAGATGAGACCCAGTACTTC; CDR3 protein: CASSGRGQGDETQYF
J gene: TRBJ1-1; V gene: TRBV4-2; clone size: .; D gene: TRBD1; CDR3 DNA: TGTGCCAGCAGCCATGAGACAGGGGGCGGAACTGAAGCTTTCTTT; CDR3 protein: CASSHETGGGTEAFF